These T cell receptor beta chains were read from a single sample in a study of OX40 agonist ivuxolimab in advanced cancers. Repertoires were generated with immunoSEQ multiplex PCR, while TCRdb's copy carries only in-frame clones and drops some. The table shows tens of thousands of clones, with roughly four fifths occurring only once. The specimen comprised CD4+ or CD8+ T cells sorted from blood, sampled in a trial of the OX40 agonist ivuxolimab. Receptors originate from an adult with an advanced solid tumor such as melanoma, head and neck, liver or kidney cancer. CDR3s include the opening cysteine and the closing phenylalanine or tryptophan. Fields, in order: D gene, clone size, J gene, V gene, CDR3 DNA, CDR3 protein. D genes are given only for firm matches. Some rows mark clone size as missing; the rest say once, few, many or name a class of expanded clone.

d_gene: -
abundance: -
j_gene: TRBJ2-1
v_gene: TRBV7-3
CDR3nt: TGTGCCAGCAGCTTATCGCCGATAAATGAGCAGTTCTTC
CDR3aa: CASSLSPINEQFF

d_gene: -
abundance: -
j_gene: TRBJ2-7
v_gene: TRBV2
CDR3nt: TGTGCCAGCAACAAGGAGTCCTACGAGCAGTACTTC
CDR3aa: CASNKESYEQYF

d_gene: -
abundance: -
j_gene: TRBJ1-3
v_gene: TRBV11-2
CDR3nt: TGTGCCAGCAGCCTATCTGCCCCCGCAAACCGCCGGTCCACCATATATTTT
CDR3aa: CASSLSAPANRRSTIYF

d_gene: -
abundance: -
j_gene: TRBJ1-1
v_gene: TRBV6-1
CDR3nt: TGTGCCACTTGGTGGGGGGCGGTGAACACTGAAGCTTTCTTT
CDR3aa: CATWWGAVNTEAFF

d_gene: -
abundance: -
j_gene: TRBJ2-3
v_gene: TRBV28
CDR3nt: TGTGCCAGCAGTGTCCGGCCCACAGATACGCAGTATTTT
CDR3aa: CASSVRPTDTQYF

d_gene: -
abundance: -
j_gene: TRBJ2-1
v_gene: TRBV7-7
CDR3nt: TGTGCTAGCAGCCCCGGTAGGGGGTCCTACAATGAGCAGTTCTTC
CDR3aa: CASSPGRGSYNEQFF

d_gene: -
abundance: -
j_gene: TRBJ2-7
v_gene: TRBV20-1
CDR3nt: TGCAGTGCTAGAGCCTACGAGCAGTACTTC
CDR3aa: CSARAYEQYF

d_gene: -
abundance: -
j_gene: TRBJ2-5
v_gene: TRBV5-4
CDR3nt: TGTGCCAGCAGCTCCCCCAACCAAGAGACCCAGTACTTC
CDR3aa: CASSSPNQETQYF

d_gene: TRBD2
abundance: -
j_gene: TRBJ2-1
v_gene: TRBV7-9
CDR3nt: TGTGCCAGCAGCGCCGCTAGCGGGGGAACCTACAATGAGCAGTTCTTC
CDR3aa: CASSAASGGTYNEQFF

d_gene: TRBD1
abundance: -
j_gene: TRBJ2-5
v_gene: TRBV7-3
CDR3nt: TGTGCCAGCAGCTCGGACAGGGGAGAGACCCAGTACTTC
CDR3aa: CASSSDRGETQYF

d_gene: -
abundance: -
j_gene: TRBJ1-3
v_gene: TRBV2
CDR3nt: TGTGCCAGCAGCGCGACAGCCCAAGGAAACACCATATATTTT
CDR3aa: CASSATAQGNTIYF

d_gene: -
abundance: -
j_gene: TRBJ1-4
v_gene: TRBV4-1
CDR3nt: TGCGCCAGCAGCCGAATCACAGTTAATGAAAAACTGTTTTTT
CDR3aa: CASSRITVNEKLFF

d_gene: -
abundance: -
j_gene: TRBJ2-2
v_gene: TRBV28
CDR3nt: TGTGCCAGCTACAGGGTATTCGGCGGGGAGCTGTTTTTT
CDR3aa: CASYRVFGGELFF

d_gene: -
abundance: -
j_gene: TRBJ2-2
v_gene: TRBV2
CDR3nt: TGTGCCAGCAGTGAATTTTGGGGTAGGACCGGGGAGCTGTTTTTT
CDR3aa: CASSEFWGRTGELFF

d_gene: -
abundance: -
j_gene: TRBJ1-2
v_gene: TRBV7-6
CDR3nt: TGTGCCAGCAGCTTAGAAGTCCGGACAGACAACTATGGCTACACCTTC
CDR3aa: CASSLEVRTDNYGYTF

d_gene: -
abundance: -
j_gene: TRBJ2-7
v_gene: TRBV5-6
CDR3nt: TGTGCCAGCAGCCTTGTTAACCGCGAGCAGTACTTC
CDR3aa: CASSLVNREQYF

d_gene: -
abundance: -
j_gene: TRBJ1-5
v_gene: TRBV19
CDR3nt: TGTGCCAGTATGGCCCTCGGGCCCGGCCAGCCCCAGCATTTT
CDR3aa: CASMALGPGQPQHF

d_gene: -
abundance: -
j_gene: TRBJ1-1
v_gene: TRBV9
CDR3nt: TGTGCCAGCAGCCGCGGACAGTCTGAAGCTTTCTTT
CDR3aa: CASSRGQSEAFF

d_gene: -
abundance: once
j_gene: TRBJ2-7
v_gene: TRBV7-8
CDR3nt: TGTGCCAGCAGCTTAATTGCAGGGACGTCCGAGCAGTACTTC
CDR3aa: CASSLIAGTSEQYF

d_gene: TRBD2
abundance: -
j_gene: TRBJ2-5
v_gene: TRBV30
CDR3nt: TGTGCCTGGGGACTAGACCAAGAGACCCAGTACTTC
CDR3aa: CAWGLDQETQYF

d_gene: -
abundance: few
j_gene: TRBJ2-3
v_gene: TRBV6-1
CDR3nt: TGTGCCAGCAGTCAAGGGGGTGCGGGAGTGATCCCCGATACGCAGTATTTT
CDR3aa: CASSQGGAGVIPDTQYF

d_gene: TRBD1
abundance: -
j_gene: TRBJ2-7
v_gene: TRBV28
CDR3nt: TGTGCCAGCACCCCGCCGAATACAGGGGGCGACGAGCAGTACTTC
CDR3aa: CASTPPNTGGDEQYF

d_gene: -
abundance: -
j_gene: TRBJ2-3
v_gene: TRBV15
CDR3nt: TGTGCCACCAGCACCAACCCCGGGCGCACAGATACGCAGTATTTT
CDR3aa: CATSTNPGRTDTQYF

d_gene: -
abundance: few
j_gene: TRBJ1-1
v_gene: TRBV18
CDR3nt: TGTGCCAGCTCACTTGTACAGGGTTCGAACACTGAAGCTTTCTTT
CDR3aa: CASSLVQGSNTEAFF

d_gene: -
abundance: -
j_gene: TRBJ2-7
v_gene: TRBV14
CDR3nt: TGTGCCAGCAGCCAAACACTCTACGAGCAGTACTTC
CDR3aa: CASSQTLYEQYF

d_gene: -
abundance: -
j_gene: TRBJ1-2
v_gene: TRBV5-4
CDR3nt: TGTGCCAGCAGCGATCAGGATGTCCATGGCTACACCTTC
CDR3aa: CASSDQDVHGYTF

d_gene: TRBD1
abundance: -
j_gene: TRBJ2-7
v_gene: TRBV5-6
CDR3nt: TGTGCCAGCAGCTCCCTAGGACAGGGAGTCTACGAGCAGTACTTC
CDR3aa: CASSSLGQGVYEQYF

d_gene: -
abundance: -
j_gene: TRBJ2-7
v_gene: TRBV14
CDR3nt: TGTGCCAGCAGCCCCCGGGACACCGGAGCTATCGAGCAGTACTTC
CDR3aa: CASSPRDTGAIEQYF

d_gene: -
abundance: few
j_gene: TRBJ1-1
v_gene: TRBV28
CDR3nt: TGTGCCAGCAGTCCTCCTAGGGGAGGTGGCACTGAAGCTTTCTTT
CDR3aa: CASSPPRGGGTEAFF

d_gene: -
abundance: -
j_gene: TRBJ2-7
v_gene: TRBV7-2
CDR3nt: TGTGCCAGCAGCTTAGTTACCGGACAAGTCGAGCAGTACTTC
CDR3aa: CASSLVTGQVEQYF

d_gene: TRBD1
abundance: -
j_gene: TRBJ1-6
v_gene: TRBV6-6
CDR3nt: TGTGCCAGCAGTCGACAGGGACATAATTCACCCCTCCACTTT
CDR3aa: CASSRQGHNSPLHF

d_gene: -
abundance: once
j_gene: TRBJ2-7
v_gene: TRBV18
CDR3nt: TGTGCCAGCTCACCACCCCAGCCCTCAGGGGACGAGCAGTACTTC
CDR3aa: CASSPPQPSGDEQYF